This TCR beta chain was observed in a study of response to subunit inactivated influenza vaccine. Study-level results: Each seasonal flu vaccination may recruit only limited new T cells, authors suggested.

TCRdb re-called the RT-PCR reads through MiXCR, storing one row per CDR3 protein. Of approximately 300,000 distinct CDR3 sequences detected, 20% to 25% appear once; the ten largest clones hold about a tenth. Regarding this clonotype: Its antigen is not known.

The V end was cut by 6 bases, the J end by 0 bases, with 11 bases between. The CDR3 totals 13 residues. Looked up from germline, CDR1 is GTSNPN and CDR2 is SVGIG (reference sequence). This chain links TRBV30 with TRBJ1-1; a possible D gene is TRBD1 (6 bases). This receptor was identified in a man in his fifties or sixties who received an inactivated influenza vaccine. Sequences were derived from PBMCs from blood, sampled less than 22 months after vaccination. CDR3 DNA sequence: TGTGCCTGCGCAGGGGCTGTGAACACTGAAGCTTTCTTT. This translates into CACAGAVNTEAFF. Complete variable domain (other parts from reference TRBV30 and TRBJ1-1): SQTIHQWPATLVQPVGSPLSLECTVEGTSNPNLYWYRQAAGRGLQLLFYSVGIGQISSEVPQNLSASRPQDRQFILSSKKLLLSDSGFYLCACAGAVNTEAFFGQGTRLTVV.